Sequencing of this T cell receptor beta chain was carried out in a study of regulatory T cells in long-lasting Graves disease. Time point given: newly diagnosed GD, antithyroid drugs for less than 3 months. Isolated PBMC RNA provided the starting material for the TCR library. This CDR3 has 14 amino acids. V was pared by 7 bases and J by 0 bases, with 10 bases between. This clonotype was counted at least ten times. For TCR beta, libraries came from iRepertoire HTBI primers and Arm-PCR of CDR3 regions. TCRdb itself ran the multiplex PCR reads through MiXCR, one entry per CDR3 protein. The sample yields around 480,000 distinct CDR3 sequences, around 16% seen once. The data also belong to a second study, concerning T cells in Graves' hyperthyroidism and ophthalmopathy.

This TCR derives from a woman aged 35-60 years with Graves disease. V usage is TRBV12-3 or TRBV12-4 and J usage is TRBJ1-3; D call uncertain. The starting material was peripheral blood mononuclear cells (PBMCs), obtained at new diagnosis, from a patient treated with antithyroid drugs. DNA for the CDR3: TGTGCCAGCACCCCAGTCTTCTCTGGAAACACCATATATTTT. Translated: CASTPVFSGNTIYF.